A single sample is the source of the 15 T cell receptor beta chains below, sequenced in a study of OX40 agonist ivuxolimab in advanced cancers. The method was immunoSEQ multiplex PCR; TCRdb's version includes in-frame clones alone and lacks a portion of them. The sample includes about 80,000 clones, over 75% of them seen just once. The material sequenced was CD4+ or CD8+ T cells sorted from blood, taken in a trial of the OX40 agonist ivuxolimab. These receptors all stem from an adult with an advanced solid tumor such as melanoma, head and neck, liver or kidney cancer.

CDR3 nucleotides: TGTGCCAGCAGTCCCGGGGGGAGGGCAGGCAATCAGCCCCAGCATTTT. Protein: CASSPGGRAGNQPQHF. The chain couples TRBV27 to TRBJ1-5; D is perhaps TRBD1 (5 bases). The germline gives CDR1 MNHEY, CDR2 SMNVEV (reference sequence). The CDR3 contains 16 residues. V lost 5 bases to trimming and J lost 2 bases, with 16 bases between them.

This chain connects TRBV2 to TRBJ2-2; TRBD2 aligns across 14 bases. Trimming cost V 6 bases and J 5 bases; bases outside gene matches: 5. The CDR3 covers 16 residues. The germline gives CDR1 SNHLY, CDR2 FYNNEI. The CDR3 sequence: CASRVGLAGVTGELFF. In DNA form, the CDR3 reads TGTGCCAGCAGGGTGGGACTAGCGGGAGTTACCGGGGAGCTGTTTTTT.

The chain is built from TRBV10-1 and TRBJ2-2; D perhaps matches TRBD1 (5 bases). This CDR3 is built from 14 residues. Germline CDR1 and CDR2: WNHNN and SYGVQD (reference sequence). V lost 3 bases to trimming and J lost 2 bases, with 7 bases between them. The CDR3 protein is CASSDRVNTGELFF. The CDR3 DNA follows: TGCGCCAGCAGTGACAGGGTTAACACCGGGGAGCTGTTTTTT.

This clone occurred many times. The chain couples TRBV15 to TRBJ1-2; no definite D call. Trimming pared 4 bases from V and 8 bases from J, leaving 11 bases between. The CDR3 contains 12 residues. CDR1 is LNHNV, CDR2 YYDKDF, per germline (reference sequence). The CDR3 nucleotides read TGTGCCACCAGCAACTTAGACGCAGGCTACACCTTC. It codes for CATSNLDAGYTF.

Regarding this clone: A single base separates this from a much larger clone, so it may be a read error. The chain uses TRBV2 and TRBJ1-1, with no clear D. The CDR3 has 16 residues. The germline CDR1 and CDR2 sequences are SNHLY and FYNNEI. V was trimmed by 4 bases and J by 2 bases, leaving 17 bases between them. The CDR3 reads CASSAAAHSANTEAFF. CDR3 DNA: TGTGCCAGCAGTGCGGCAGCCCATTCTGCAAACACTGAAGCTTTCTTT.

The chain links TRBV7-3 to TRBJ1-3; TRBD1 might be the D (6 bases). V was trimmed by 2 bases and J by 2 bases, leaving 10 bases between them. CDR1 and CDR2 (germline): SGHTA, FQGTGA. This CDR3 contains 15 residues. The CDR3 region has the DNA TGTGCCAGCAGCTTACATGGGGGGCCTGGAAACACCATATATTTT. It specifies CASSLHGGPGNTIYF.

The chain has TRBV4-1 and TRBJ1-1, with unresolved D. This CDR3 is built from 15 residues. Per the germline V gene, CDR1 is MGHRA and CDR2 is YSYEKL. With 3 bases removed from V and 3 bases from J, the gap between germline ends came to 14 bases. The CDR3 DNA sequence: TGCGCCAGCAGCCACCCAAATCTTTTGGACACTGAAGCTTTCTTT. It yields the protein CASSHPNLLDTEAFF.

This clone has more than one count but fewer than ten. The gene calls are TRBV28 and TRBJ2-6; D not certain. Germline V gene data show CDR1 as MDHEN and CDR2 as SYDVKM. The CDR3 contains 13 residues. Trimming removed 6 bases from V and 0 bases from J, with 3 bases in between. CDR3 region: CASRISGANVLTF. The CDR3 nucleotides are TGTGCCAGCAGGATCTCTGGGGCCAACGTCCTGACTTTC.

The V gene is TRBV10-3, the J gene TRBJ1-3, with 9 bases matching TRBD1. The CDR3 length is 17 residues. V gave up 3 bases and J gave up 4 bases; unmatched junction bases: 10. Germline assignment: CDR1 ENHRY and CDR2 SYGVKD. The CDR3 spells CAISDLLQGAWGNTIYF. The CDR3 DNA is TGTGCCATCAGTGACCTTTTACAGGGGGCGTGGGGAAACACCATATATTTT.

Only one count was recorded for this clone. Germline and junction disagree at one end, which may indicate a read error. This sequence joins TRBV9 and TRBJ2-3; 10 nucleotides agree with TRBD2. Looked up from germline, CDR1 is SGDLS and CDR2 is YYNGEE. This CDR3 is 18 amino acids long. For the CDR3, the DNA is TGTGCCGGCAGCGTAGCTTCTAGCGGGGGAGTAGGCACAGATACGCAGTATTTT. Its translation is CAGSVASSGGVGTDTQYF.

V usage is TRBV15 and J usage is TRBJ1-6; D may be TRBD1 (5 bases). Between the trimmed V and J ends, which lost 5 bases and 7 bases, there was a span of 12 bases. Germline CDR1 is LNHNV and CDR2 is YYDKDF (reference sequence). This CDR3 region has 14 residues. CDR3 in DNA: TGTGCCACCAGCCCGTGGGGGGAGAATTCACCCCTCCACTTT. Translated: CATSPWGENSPLHF.

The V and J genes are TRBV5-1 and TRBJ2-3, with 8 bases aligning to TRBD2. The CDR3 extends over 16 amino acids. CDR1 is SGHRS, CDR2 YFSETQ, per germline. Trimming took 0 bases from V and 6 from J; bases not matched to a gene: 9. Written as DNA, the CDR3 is TGCGCCAGCAGCTTGGGGGTTCTAGCGGGTCCTGATACGCAGTATTTT. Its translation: CASSLGVLAGPDTQYF.

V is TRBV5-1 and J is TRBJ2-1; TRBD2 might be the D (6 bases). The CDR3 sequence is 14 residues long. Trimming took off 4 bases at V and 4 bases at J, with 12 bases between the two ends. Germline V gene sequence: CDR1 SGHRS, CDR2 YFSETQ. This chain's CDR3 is CASSPGLSYNEQFF. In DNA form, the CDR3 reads TGCGCCAGCAGCCCCGGACTAAGTTACAATGAGCAGTTCTTC.

The chain's CDR3 is CASSRSTSRQETQYF. CDR3 bases: TGTGCCAGCAGTAGGTCGACCTCAAGGCAAGAGACCCAGTACTTC. The rearrangement joins TRBV6-5 to TRBJ2-5; D remains ambiguous. The V gene lost 5 bases and the J gene lost 2 bases, with 15 bases spanning the gap. CDR1 and CDR2 from the germline V gene are MNHEY and SVGAGI. The CDR3 extends over 15 amino acids.

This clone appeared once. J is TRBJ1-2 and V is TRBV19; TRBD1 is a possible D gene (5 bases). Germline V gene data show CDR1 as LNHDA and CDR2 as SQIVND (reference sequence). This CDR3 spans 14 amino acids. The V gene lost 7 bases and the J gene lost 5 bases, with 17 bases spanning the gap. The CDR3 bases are TGTGCCAGTAAGCTGTCGGGCAGACAGTATGGCTACACCTTC. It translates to CASKLSGRQYGYTF.